This TCR beta chain was sequenced during a study of T cell repertoires in cytomegalovirus infection. Study details: TCR beta signatures that were public indicated CMV infection and matching HLA type. General study results and limits: CMV-specific TCR beta clonotypes restricted by HLA-C were the ones dominating the ex vivo response.

There are many counts of this clonotype. Antigen: not known. One entry per CDR3 protein, called by TCRdb with MiXCR from the reads. This sample has 250,000 or so distinct CDR3 sequences, with 8% to 9.5% found just once. The V gene lost 2 bases and the J gene lost 3 bases, with 7 bases spanning the gap. CDR3 length: 13 residues. Germline lookup yields CDR1 SGHTA and CDR2 FQGNSA. The genes are TRBV7-2 and TRBJ1-2; weak D call: TRBD1 (5 bases). Sequencing input: PBMCs. This sequence originates from a human donor in good health (CMV status not recorded). Some clones in this sample may be carry-over from other donors' samples. This CDR3 is CASSLQGDYGYTF. The CDR3 coding sequence is TGTGCCAGCAGCTTACAGGGAGACTATGGCTACACCTTC.